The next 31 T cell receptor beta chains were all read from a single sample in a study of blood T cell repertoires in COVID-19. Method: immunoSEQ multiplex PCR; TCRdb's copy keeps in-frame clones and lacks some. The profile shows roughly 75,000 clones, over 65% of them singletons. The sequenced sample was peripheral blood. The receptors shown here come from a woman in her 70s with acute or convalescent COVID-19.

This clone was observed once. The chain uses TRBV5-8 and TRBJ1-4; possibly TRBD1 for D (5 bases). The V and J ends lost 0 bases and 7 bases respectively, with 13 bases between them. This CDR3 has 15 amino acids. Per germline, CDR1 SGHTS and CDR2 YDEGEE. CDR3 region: CASSLVAGWGEKLFF. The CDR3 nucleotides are TGTGCCAGCAGCTTGGTTGCAGGGTGGGGTGAAAAACTGTTTTTT.

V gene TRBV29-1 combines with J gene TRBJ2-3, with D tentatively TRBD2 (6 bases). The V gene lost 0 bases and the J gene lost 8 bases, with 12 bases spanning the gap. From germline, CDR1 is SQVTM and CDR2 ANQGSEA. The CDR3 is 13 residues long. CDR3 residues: CSVEDGGDGTQYF. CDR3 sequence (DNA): TGCAGCGTTGAAGATGGAGGGGACGGTACGCAGTATTTT.

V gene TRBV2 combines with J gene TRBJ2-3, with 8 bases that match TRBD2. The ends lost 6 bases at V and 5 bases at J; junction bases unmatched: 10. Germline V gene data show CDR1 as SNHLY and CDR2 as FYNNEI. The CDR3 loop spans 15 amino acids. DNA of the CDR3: TGTGCCAGCAGCCCGGGGACTAGTTTAGGAGATACGCAGTATTTT. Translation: CASSPGTSLGDTQYF.

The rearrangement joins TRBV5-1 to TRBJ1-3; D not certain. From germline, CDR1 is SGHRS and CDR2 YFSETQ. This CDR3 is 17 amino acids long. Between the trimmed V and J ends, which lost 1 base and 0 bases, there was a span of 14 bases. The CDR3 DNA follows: TGCGCCAGCAGCTTGCGGGGATTGCAGGACTCTGGAAACACCATATATTTT. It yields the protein CASSLRGLQDSGNTIYF.

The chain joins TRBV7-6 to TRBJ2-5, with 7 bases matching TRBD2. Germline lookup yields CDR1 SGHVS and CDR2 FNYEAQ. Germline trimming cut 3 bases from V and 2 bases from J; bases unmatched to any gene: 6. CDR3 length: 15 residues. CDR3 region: CASSLTSSPQETQYF. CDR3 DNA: TGTGCCAGCAGCTTGACTAGCTCCCCTCAAGAGACCCAGTACTTC.

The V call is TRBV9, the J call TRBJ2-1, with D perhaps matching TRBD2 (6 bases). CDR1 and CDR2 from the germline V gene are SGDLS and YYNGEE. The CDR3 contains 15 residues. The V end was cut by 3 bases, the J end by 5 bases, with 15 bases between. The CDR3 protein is CASSEGGARNNEQFF. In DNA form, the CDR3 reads TGTGCCAGCAGCGAGGGCGGGGCTAGAAACAATGAGCAGTTCTTC.

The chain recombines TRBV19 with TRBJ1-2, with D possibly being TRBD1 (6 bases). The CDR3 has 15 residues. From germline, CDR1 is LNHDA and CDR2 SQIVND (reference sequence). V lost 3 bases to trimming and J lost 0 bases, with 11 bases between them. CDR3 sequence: CASSMGGATNYGYTF. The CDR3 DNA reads TGTGCCAGTAGTATGGGGGGGGCCACTAACTATGGCTACACCTTC.

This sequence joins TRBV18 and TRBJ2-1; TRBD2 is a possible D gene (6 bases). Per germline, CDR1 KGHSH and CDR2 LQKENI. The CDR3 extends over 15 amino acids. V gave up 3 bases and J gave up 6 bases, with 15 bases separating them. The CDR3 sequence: CASSPGRERVNEQFF. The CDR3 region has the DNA TGTGCCAGCTCACCTGGCCGGGAGAGAGTCAATGAGCAGTTCTTC.

The CDR3 DNA reads as TGTGCCAGCAGTTTCGGGACAGGGCCATACTATGGCTACACCTTC. Translating gives CASSFGTGPYYGYTF. The chain combines TRBV28 with TRBJ1-2; 9 bases match TRBD1. CDR1 and CDR2 from the germline V gene are MDHEN and SYDVKM. The CDR3 length is 15 residues. J was trimmed by 3 bases and V by 3 bases; bases with no gene match: 5.

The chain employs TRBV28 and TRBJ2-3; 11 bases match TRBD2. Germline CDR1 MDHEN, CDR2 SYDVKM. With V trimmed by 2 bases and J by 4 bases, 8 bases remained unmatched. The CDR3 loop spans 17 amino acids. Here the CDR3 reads CASSLPIAGGIADTQYF. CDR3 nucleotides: TGTGCCAGCAGTTTACCTATAGCGGGAGGGATTGCAGATACGCAGTATTTT.

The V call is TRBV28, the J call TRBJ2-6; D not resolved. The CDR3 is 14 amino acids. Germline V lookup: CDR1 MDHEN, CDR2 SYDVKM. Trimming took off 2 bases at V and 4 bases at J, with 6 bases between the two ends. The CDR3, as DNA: TGTGCCAGCAGTTTACAGTCCGGGGCCAACGTCCTGACTTTC. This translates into CASSLQSGANVLTF.

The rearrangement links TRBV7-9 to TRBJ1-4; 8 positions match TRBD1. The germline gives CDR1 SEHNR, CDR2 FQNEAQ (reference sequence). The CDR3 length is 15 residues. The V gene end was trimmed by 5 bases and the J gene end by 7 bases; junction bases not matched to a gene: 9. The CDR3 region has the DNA TGTGCCAGCAGCCCCGACAGGGGCGGCATTGAAAAACTGTTTTTT. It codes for CASSPDRGGIEKLFF. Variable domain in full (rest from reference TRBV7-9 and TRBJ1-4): DTGVSQNPRHKITKRGQNVTFRCDPISEHNRLYWYRQTLGQGPEFLTYFQNEAQLEKSRLLSDRFSAERPKGSFSTLEIQRTEQGDSAMYLCASSPDRGGIEKLFFGSGTQLSVL.

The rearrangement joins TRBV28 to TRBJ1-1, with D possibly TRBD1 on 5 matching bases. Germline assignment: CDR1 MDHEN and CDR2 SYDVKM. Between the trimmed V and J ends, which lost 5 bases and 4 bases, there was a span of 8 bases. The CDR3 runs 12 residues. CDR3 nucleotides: TGTGCCAGCAGTCGACAGTTCACTGAAGCTTTCTTT. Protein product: CASSRQFTEAFF. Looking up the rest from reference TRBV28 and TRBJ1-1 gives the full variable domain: DVKVTQSSRYLVKRTGEKVFLECVQDMDHENMFWYRQDPGLGLRLIYFSYDVKMKEKGDIPEGYSVSREKKERFSLILESASTNQTSMYLCASSRQFTEAFFGQGTRLTVV.

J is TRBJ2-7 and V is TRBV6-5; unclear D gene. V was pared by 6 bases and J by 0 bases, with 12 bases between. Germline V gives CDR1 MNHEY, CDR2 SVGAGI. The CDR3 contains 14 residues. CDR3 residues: CASSGGISSYEQYF. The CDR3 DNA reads TGTGCCAGCAGCGGCGGAATCTCCTCCTACGAGCAGTACTTC.

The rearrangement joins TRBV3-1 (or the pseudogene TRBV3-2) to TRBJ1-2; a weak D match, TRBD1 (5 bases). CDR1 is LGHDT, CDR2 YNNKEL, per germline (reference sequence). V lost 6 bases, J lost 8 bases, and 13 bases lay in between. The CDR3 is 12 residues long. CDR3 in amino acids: CASSHQGGGYTF. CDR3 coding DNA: TGTGCCAGCAGTCATCAGGGAGGAGGCTACACCTTC.

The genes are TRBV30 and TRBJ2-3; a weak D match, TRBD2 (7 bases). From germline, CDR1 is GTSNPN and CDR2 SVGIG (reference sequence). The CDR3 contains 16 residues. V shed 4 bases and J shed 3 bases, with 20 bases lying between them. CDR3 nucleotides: TGTGCCTGGACCCGAGGGGGGGGCGCGTGGACAGATACGCAGTATTTT. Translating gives CAWTRGGGAWTDTQYF.

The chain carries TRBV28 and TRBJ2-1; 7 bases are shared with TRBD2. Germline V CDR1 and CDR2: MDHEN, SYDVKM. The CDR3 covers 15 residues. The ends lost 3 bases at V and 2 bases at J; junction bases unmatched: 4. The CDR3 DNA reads TGTGCCAGCAGTTTGGTGGGAGGGCCCTACAATGAGCAGTTCTTC. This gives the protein CASSLVGGPYNEQFF.

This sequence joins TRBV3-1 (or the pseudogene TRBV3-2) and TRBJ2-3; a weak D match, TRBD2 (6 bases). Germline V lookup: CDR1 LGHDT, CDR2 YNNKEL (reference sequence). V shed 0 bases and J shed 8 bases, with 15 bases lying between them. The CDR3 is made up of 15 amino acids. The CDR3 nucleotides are TGTGCCAGCAGCCAAGATCTTGCCCGGGGAGGTACGCAGTATTTT. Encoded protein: CASSQDLARGGTQYF.

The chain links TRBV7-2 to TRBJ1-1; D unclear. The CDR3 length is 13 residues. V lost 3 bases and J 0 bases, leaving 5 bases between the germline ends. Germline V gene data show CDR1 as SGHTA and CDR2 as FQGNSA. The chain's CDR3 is CASSFNLNTEAFF. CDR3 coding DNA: TGTGCCAGCAGCTTTAATTTGAACACTGAAGCTTTCTTT.

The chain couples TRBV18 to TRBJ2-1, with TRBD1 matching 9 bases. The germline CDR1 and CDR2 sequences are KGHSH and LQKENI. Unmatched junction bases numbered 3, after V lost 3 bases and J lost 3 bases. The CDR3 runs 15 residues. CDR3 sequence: CASSPDRGGYNEQFF. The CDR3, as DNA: TGTGCCAGCTCACCGGACAGGGGAGGCTACAATGAGCAGTTCTTC.

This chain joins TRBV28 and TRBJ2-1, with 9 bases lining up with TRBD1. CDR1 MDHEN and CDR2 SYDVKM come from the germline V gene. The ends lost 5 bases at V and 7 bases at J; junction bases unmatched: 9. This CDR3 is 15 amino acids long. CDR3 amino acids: CASSPLGQGSNEQFF. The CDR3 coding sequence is TGTGCCAGCAGTCCCTTAGGACAGGGGTCGAATGAGCAGTTCTTC.

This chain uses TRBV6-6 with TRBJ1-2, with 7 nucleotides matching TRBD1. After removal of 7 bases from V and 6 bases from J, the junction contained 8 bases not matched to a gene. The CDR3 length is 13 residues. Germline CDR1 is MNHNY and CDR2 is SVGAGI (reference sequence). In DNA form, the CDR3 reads TGTGCCAGCAATCACAGGGGTGGGGATGGCTACACCTTC. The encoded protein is CASNHRGGDGYTF.

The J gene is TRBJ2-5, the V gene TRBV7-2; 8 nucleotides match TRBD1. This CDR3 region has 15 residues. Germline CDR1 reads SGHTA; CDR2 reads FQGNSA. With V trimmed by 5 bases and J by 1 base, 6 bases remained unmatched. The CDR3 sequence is CASSASRGPQETQYF. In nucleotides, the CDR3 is TGTGCCAGCAGCGCCAGCAGGGGGCCCCAAGAGACCCAGTACTTC.

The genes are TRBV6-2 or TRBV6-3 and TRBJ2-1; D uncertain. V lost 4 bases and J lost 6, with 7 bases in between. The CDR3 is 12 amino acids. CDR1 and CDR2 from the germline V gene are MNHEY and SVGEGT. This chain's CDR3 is CASSLFGNEQFF. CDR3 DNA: TGTGCCAGCAGTTTGTTCGGCAATGAGCAGTTCTTC.

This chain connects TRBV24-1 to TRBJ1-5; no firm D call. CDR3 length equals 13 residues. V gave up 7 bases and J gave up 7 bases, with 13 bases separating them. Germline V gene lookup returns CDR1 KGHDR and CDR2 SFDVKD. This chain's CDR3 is CATSESGEQPQHF. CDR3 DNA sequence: TGTGCCACCAGCGAATCTGGGGAGCAGCCCCAGCATTTT.

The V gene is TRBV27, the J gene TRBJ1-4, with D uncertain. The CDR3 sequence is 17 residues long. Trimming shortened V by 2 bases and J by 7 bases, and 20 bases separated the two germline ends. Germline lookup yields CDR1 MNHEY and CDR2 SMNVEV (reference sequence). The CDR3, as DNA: TGTGCCAGCAGTTTAGGCCCAGGAAGGTTGTCTATTGAAAAACTGTTTTTT. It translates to CASSLGPGRLSIEKLFF.

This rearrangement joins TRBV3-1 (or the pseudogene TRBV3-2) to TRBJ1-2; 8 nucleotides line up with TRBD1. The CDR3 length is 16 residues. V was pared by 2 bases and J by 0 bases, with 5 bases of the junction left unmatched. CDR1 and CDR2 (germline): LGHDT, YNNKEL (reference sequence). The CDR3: CASSQTGTGSNYGYTF. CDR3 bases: TGTGCCAGCAGCCAAACCGGGACAGGTTCTAACTATGGCTACACCTTC.

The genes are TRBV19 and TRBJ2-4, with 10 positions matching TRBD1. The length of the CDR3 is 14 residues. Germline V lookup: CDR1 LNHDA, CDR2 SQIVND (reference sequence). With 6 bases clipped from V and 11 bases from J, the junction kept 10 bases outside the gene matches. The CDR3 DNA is TGTGCCAGTAGCCGGGACAGGGGATCCTCTTTTCAGTACTTC. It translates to CASSRDRGSSFQYF.

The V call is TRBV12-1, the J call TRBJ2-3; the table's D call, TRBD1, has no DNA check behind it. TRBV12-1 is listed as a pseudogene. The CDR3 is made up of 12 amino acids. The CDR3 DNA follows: TGTGCCAGCGTTGAGGCTGGGGCTACGCAGTATTTT. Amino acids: CASVEAGATQYF.

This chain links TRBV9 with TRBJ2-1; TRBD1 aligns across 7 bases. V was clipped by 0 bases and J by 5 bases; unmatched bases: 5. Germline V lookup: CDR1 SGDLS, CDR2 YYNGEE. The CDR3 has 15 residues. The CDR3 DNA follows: TGTGCCAGCAGCGTAGTTGGGCAGGGGGACAATGAGCAGTTCTTC. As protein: CASSVVGQGDNEQFF.

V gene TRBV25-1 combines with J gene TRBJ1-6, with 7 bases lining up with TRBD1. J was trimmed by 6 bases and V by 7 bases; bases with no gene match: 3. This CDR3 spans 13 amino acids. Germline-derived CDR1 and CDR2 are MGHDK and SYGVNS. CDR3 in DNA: TGTGCCAGCAAACCAGGGGGTAATTCACCCCTCCACTTT. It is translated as CASKPGGNSPLHF. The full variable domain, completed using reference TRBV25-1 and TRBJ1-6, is EADIYQTPRYLVIGTGKKITLECSQTMGHDKMYWYQQDPGMELHLIHYSYGVNSTEKGDLSSESTVSRIRTEHFPLTLESARPSHTSQYLCASKPGGNSPLHFGNGTRLTVT.